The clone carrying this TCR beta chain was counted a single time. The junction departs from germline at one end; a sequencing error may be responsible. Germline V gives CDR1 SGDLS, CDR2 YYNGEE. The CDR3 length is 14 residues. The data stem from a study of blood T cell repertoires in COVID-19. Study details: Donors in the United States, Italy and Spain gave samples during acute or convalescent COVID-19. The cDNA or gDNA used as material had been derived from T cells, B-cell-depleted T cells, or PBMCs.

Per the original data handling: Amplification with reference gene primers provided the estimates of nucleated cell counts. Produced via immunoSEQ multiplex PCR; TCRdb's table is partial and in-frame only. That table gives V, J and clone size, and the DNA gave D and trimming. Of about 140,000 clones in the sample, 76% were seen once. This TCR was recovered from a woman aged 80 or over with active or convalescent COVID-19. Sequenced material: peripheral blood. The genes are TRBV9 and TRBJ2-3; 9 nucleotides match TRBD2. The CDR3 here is CARSGGHGTDTQYF. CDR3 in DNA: TGTGCCCGCAGCGGGGGGCACGGCACAGATACGCAGTATTTT.